This T cell receptor (beta chain) was sequenced during a study of blood T cell repertoires in COVID-19. Looking at the study overall: Sources were T cells, B-cell-depleted T cells, or PBMCs; the material itself was cDNA or gDNA.

CDR1 and CDR2 (germline): SNHLY, FYNNEI. V was trimmed by 6 bases and J by 4 bases, leaving 7 bases between them. CDR3 length equals 13 residues. The recovered donors of Cohort 3 showed two negative PCRs, clearance, or symptom resolution. This clone appeared a single time. As originally analysed: It was from reference gene primer amplification that nucleated cell counts were estimated. Method: immunoSEQ multiplex PCR; TCRdb's copy keeps in-frame clones and lacks some. That table supplies the V and J calls and clone size; D and trimming were determined from the DNA. The sample has roughly 310,000 clones, about nine tenths seen once.

The chain has TRBV2 and TRBJ1-6; perhaps TRBD1 as D (5 bases). The TCR was taken from a woman aged 40 to 49 who had recovered from COVID-19. The sequenced sample consisted of PBMCs or T cells enriched from blood (not recorded which). The CDR3: CASSDSYNSPLHF. The CDR3, as DNA: TGTGCCAGCAGCGACAGTTATAATTCACCCCTCCACTTT.